These 9 T cell receptor beta chains originate from one sample sequenced in a study of blood T cell repertoires in COVID-19. Clones were read by immunoSEQ multiplex PCR, and TCRdb kept only the in-frame ones, dropping some. Of roughly 240,000 clones detected, approximately 87% appear once; the ten largest clones hold 4.6%. The source material was peripheral blood. The receptor set was obtained from a man aged 55 to 70 who had recovered from COVID-19.

CDR3 DNA sequence: TGCGCCAGCAGCCAAGGGGGGGGCTCTGGGGCCAACGTCCTGACTTTC. Its translation: CASSQGGGSGANVLTF. The chain is built from TRBV4-1 and TRBJ2-6, with 7 bases that match TRBD2. Germline V CDR1 and CDR2: MGHRA, YSYEKL. The CDR3 is 16 residues long. The J segment lost 0 bases and the V segment lost 1 base, leaving 0 bases of the junction unmatched.

This clone has just one count. This chain's CDR3 is CASSPGDRTYEQYF. In DNA, the CDR3 is TGCGCCAGCAGCCCAGGGGACAGAACCTACGAGCAGTACTTC. The J gene is TRBJ2-7, the V gene TRBV5-1, with 7 bases that match TRBD1. Germline assignment: CDR1 SGHRS and CDR2 YFSETQ. Trimming cost V 4 bases and J 2 bases; bases outside gene matches: 6. This CDR3 is 14 amino acids long.

The chain has TRBV6-2 or TRBV6-3 and TRBJ1-5; D possibly corresponds to TRBD1 (5 bases). This CDR3 is built from 13 residues. The V gene's germline CDR1 is MNHEY and CDR2 SVGEGT. Trimming took 3 bases from V and 7 from J, leaving 10 bases between them. As DNA, the CDR3 is TGTGCCAGCAGTTATAGGGGAGGCCAGCCCCAGCATTTT. Its protein product is CASSYRGGQPQHF.

The rearrangement uses TRBV7-8 and TRBJ2-1; tentatively, D is TRBD1 (7 bases). The CDR3 is 14 amino acids. Germline V gene data show CDR1 as SGHVS and CDR2 as FQNEAQ. The V and J ends lost 8 bases and 5 bases respectively, with 16 bases between them. As DNA, the CDR3 is TGTGCCAGCTGGTCAGGGGGGAGTAACAATGAGCAGTTCTTC. This codes for CASWSGGSNNEQFF.

This clone was recorded a few times. The CDR3 nucleotides are TGTGCCAGCAGTTACCCACCGACAGGTTTGGGTGAGCAGTTCTTC. It is translated as CASSYPPTGLGEQFF. The gene calls are TRBV6-5 and TRBJ2-1; maybe TRBD1 (6 bases). CDR3 length equals 15 residues. Germline V lookup: CDR1 MNHEY, CDR2 SVGAGI. V was cut by 2 bases and J by 9 bases, with 17 bases left in between.

This chain joins TRBV24-1 and TRBJ2-5; D might be TRBD2 (7 bases). CDR1 is KGHDR, CDR2 SFDVKD, per germline. V lost 4 bases and J 4 bases, leaving 18 bases between the germline ends. CDR3 length: 16 amino acids. The CDR3 here is CATSDPQQGGGETQYF. The CDR3 DNA reads TGTGCCACCAGTGACCCCCAACAGGGAGGGGGAGAGACCCAGTACTTC.

This chain connects TRBV7-3 to TRBJ1-4, with a possible D match to TRBD1 (6 bases). Germline V gene lookup returns CDR1 SGHTA and CDR2 FQGTGA. The CDR3 consists of 12 residues. Trimming left V 5 bases short and J 7 bases short, with 8 bases between. CDR3 region: CASSNRVEKLFF. In nucleotides, the CDR3 is TGTGCCAGCAGCAACAGGGTTGAAAAACTGTTTTTT.

On this clone: The DNA is left out, because the CDR3 cannot be placed on it with certainty; the CDR3 is given as TCRdb lists it. The V and J genes are TRBV21-1 and TRBJ2-7; TRBD1, the D gene given by the table, was not confirmed from the DNA. TRBV21-1 is shown as a pseudogene. The length of the CDR3 is 16 amino acids, counting both ends. CDR3 sequence: CASSINFGTGTYEQYF.

Turning to this clone: The sample contains more than one DNA sequence encoding this CDR3. The genes are TRBV12-3 or TRBV12-4 and TRBJ1-1; TRBD1 is a possible D gene (5 bases). This CDR3 comprises 13 residues. The V gene lost 2 bases and the J gene lost 2 bases, with 6 bases spanning the gap. CDR3: CASSLQGNTEAFF. CDR3 in DNA: TGTGCCAGCAGTTTACAGGGCAACACTGAAGCTTTCTTT.